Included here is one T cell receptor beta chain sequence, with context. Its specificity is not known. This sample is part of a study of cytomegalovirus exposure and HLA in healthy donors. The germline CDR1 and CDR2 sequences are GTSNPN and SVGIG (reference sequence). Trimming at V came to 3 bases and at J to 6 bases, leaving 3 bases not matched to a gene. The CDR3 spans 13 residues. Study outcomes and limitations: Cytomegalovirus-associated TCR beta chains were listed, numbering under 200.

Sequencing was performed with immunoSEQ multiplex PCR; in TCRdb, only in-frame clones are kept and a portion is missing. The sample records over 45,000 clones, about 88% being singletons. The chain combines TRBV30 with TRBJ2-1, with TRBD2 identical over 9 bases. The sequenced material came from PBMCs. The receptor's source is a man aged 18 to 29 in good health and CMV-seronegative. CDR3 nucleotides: TGTGCCTGGAGGCGGGGGGGAGGCAATGAGCAGTTCTTC. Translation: CAWRRGGGNEQFF.